This T cell receptor (beta chain) was identified in a study of T cell responses to AZD1222 COVID-19 vaccine. The overall study: Some second doses came at about 4 weeks and others at about 12 weeks; these were pooled. Study outcomes and limitations: Spike-specific TCR breadth and depth grew following two AZD1222 doses. Clonal diversity was possibly underestimated; the donors were predominantly white British and more often female. Vaccine-associated CD4 TCRs spanned spike, dominant at 160-218 and 743-854.

Trimming took off 2 bases at V and 5 bases at J, with 17 bases between the two ends. The germline V gene has CDR1 SGHRS and CDR2 YFSETQ. The CDR3 extends over 16 amino acids. Sequencing used immunoSEQ multiplex PCR; TCRdb keeps in-frame clones, though not all of them. This table holds about 97,000 clones, more than 70% found once. As to this clone: The antigen is undetermined.

The starting material was peripheral blood, obtained on day 0 of AZD1222 vaccination. The J gene is TRBJ1-5, the V gene TRBV5-1, with D perhaps TRBD1 (5 bases). The sequence was collected from an adult in good health. DNA for the CDR3: TGCGCCAGCAGCTTCAGAGGGGTAATTGGGGATCAGCCCCAGCATTTT. Translated, it gives CASSFRGVIGDQPQHF.